This section outlines one T cell receptor beta chain sequence together with its context. Its specificity is not known. TCRdb's copy holds only in-frame clones and misses some; the assay was immunoSEQ multiplex PCR. The sample comprises 55,000 to 60,000 clones, roughly 77% of which are singletons, and 0.75% rests with the top ten. This sample was taken from a study of OX40 agonist ivuxolimab in advanced cancers. Study-wide points: The antigen specificity of the peripheral T cells (those that were expanded) was not determined. Clonal expansion was among the lowest in partial responders at 0.1-3.0 mg/kg, especially CD8+. On average, CD8+ T cells had more expanded clones than CD4+.

Trimming removed 3 bases from V and 4 bases from J, with 14 bases in between. Germline V gene sequence: CDR1 SGDLS, CDR2 YYNGEE. The CDR3 extends over 15 amino acids. The input for sequencing was CD4+ or CD8+ T cells sorted from blood, taken in a trial of the OX40 agonist ivuxolimab. This sequence originates from an adult with an advanced solid tumor such as melanoma, head and neck, liver or kidney cancer. The rearrangement links TRBV9 to TRBJ1-3; unclear D gene. Here the CDR3 reads CASSGGLRFGNTIYF. CDR3 sequence (DNA): TGTGCCAGCAGCGGCGGATTGCGGTTCGGAAACACCATATATTTT.